The sequence of this T cell receptor beta chain was determined in a study of T cell responses to AZD1222 COVID-19 vaccine. Broader study findings: Nearly half of unique spike-specific TCRs reportedly avoided B.1.351 and B.1.1.7 mutated regions. All repertoire sampling was performed exclusively after the peak T cell response. There were vaccine-associated CD4 TCRs across spike, dominant at 160-218 and 743-854. Only 5 or 6 people who got AZD1222 tested seropositive at baseline.

Measured with immunoSEQ multiplex PCR; TCRdb has only the in-frame clones, and not every one. This repertoire shows around 150,000 clones, roughly 94% found once; its top ten account for about 4.6%. The V segment lost 6 bases and the J segment 5 bases; nucleotides outside the gene matches: 6. Germline CDR1 and CDR2: MNHEY and SVGAGI. The CDR3 totals 14 residues. This clone was seen only a few times. Its antigen is currently unknown. V is TRBV6-5 and J is TRBJ2-1; TRBD1 matches 8 bases. The specimen comprised peripheral blood, sampled 28 days after the second AZD1222 dose. The clonotype originates from an adult who received the AZD1222 COVID-19 vaccine. CDR3: CASRAGTGNNEQFF. Written as DNA, the CDR3 is TGTGCCAGCAGAGCCGGGACAGGCAACAATGAGCAGTTCTTC.